One and the same sample provided the 20 T cell receptor beta chains below, sequenced in a study of Ad26.COV2.S vaccination and SARS-CoV-2 variants. The method was immunoSEQ multiplex PCR; TCRdb's version includes in-frame clones alone and lacks a portion of them. The sample includes about 400,000 clones, around 91% of them seen just once. Indicated treatment: around 19 received Ad26.COV2.S at low or high dose, single or two shots; roughly five received placebo; per-sample allocation not given. Samples were taken on day 63 after the first vaccine or placebo injection. The specimen comprised peripheral blood, sampled in a trial of Ad26.COV2.S vaccine versus placebo. These receptors came from a person aged 18-65 years who received the Ad26.COV2.S COVID-19 vaccine or a placebo.

V is TRBV6-5 and J is TRBJ1-3, with TRBD1 matching over 10 bases. The CDR3 runs 15 residues. The J segment lost 4 bases and the V segment lost 6 bases, leaving 6 bases of the junction unmatched. Germline V gene data show CDR1 as MNHEY and CDR2 as SVGAGI. The CDR3 region has the DNA TGTGCCAGCAGAACCGGGACAGGGGTGGGAAACACCATATATTTT. Its protein product is CASRTGTGVGNTIYF.

The chain recombines TRBV7-2 with TRBJ2-7; D may match TRBD1 or TRBD2 (5 bases each). V dropped 5 bases and J dropped 3 bases, with 17 bases sitting between them. The CDR3 is 15 residues long. In germline, CDR1 is SGHTA, CDR2 FQGNSA. Written as DNA, the CDR3 is TGTGCCAGCAGCCCCCAGTGGGGGATGGGCTACGAGCAGTACTTC. Its protein product is CASSPQWGMGYEQYF.

The V gene is TRBV5-1, the J gene TRBJ2-7; D is possibly TRBD1 or TRBD2 (5 bases each). The CDR3 is 13 residues long. Trimming pared 2 bases from V and 3 bases from J, leaving 9 bases between. Germline CDR1 and CDR2: SGHRS and YFSETQ. The CDR3 region has the DNA TGCGCCAGCAGCTTCGGGACGGACTACGAGCAGTACTTC. Protein: CASSFGTDYEQYF.

The chain combines TRBV30 with TRBJ2-7; D possibly matches TRBD1 or TRBD2 (5 bases each). The V gene lost 2 bases and the J gene lost 12 bases, with 14 bases spanning the gap. The CDR3 covers 11 residues. Germline CDR1 and CDR2: GTSNPN and SVGIG (reference sequence). In DNA, the CDR3 is TGTGCCTGGAGTTCGGGACCAAGCCTGTACTTC. It translates to CAWSSGPSLYF. The whole variable domain, remainder taken from reference TRBV30 and TRBJ2-7, is SQTIHQWPATLVQPVGSPLSLECTVEGTSNPNLYWYRQAAGRGLQLLFYSVGIGQISSEVPQNLSASRPQDRQFILSSKKLLLSDSGFYLCAWSSGPSLYFGPGTRLTVT.

J is TRBJ1-4 and V is TRBV25-1, with D maybe TRBD1 (6 bases). The length of the CDR3 is 13 residues. Germline V lookup: CDR1 MGHDK, CDR2 SYGVNS. The germline V and J ends were trimmed by 7 bases and 5 bases, with 11 bases remaining between them. The CDR3 DNA is TGTGCCAGCAAGGACAGCCTAAATGAAAAACTGTTTTTT. Amino acids: CASKDSLNEKLFF. The whole variable domain, remainder taken from reference TRBV25-1 and TRBJ1-4, is EADIYQTPRYLVIGTGKKITLECSQTMGHDKMYWYQQDPGMELHLIHYSYGVNSTEKGDLSSESTVSRIRTEHFPLTLESARPSHTSQYLCASKDSLNEKLFFGSGTQLSVL.

The chain is built from TRBV11-1 and TRBJ2-7; 14 bases are a match to TRBD2. The V gene's germline CDR1 is SGHAT and CDR2 FQDESV (reference sequence). This CDR3 region has 16 residues. Trimming at V came to 5 bases and at J to 6 bases, leaving 9 bases not matched to a gene. CDR3 protein: CASSPLWTSGRSEQYF. The CDR3 DNA is TGTGCCAGCAGCCCGTTATGGACTAGCGGGAGGAGCGAGCAGTACTTC.

The chain has TRBV19 and TRBJ1-4, with 7 bases that match TRBD1. This CDR3 comprises 15 residues. Germline V gene sequence: CDR1 LNHDA, CDR2 SQIVND (reference sequence). V dropped 5 bases and J dropped 6; count of bases not matched to a gene: 9. The CDR3 DNA is TGTGCCAGTAGTGCCTGGAGCAGGGGGGATGAAAAACTGTTTTTT. Its translation is CASSAWSRGDEKLFF.

The rearrangement links TRBV6-5 to TRBJ2-5; 7 bases are a match to TRBD1. The junction had 5 bases not matched to a gene; V was cut back by 8 bases and J by 2 bases. The CDR3 contains 13 residues. The germline V gene has CDR1 MNHEY and CDR2 SVGAGI. CDR3 bases: TGTGCCAGCCGACGGGGACAGCAAGAGACCCAGTACTTC. It yields the protein CASRRGQQETQYF.

The chain carries TRBV9 and TRBJ2-5; tentatively, D is TRBD1 or TRBD2 (5 bases each). Deletions cut 0 bases from V and 6 bases from J, with 18 bases between. Germline CDR1 and CDR2: SGDLS and YYNGEE. This CDR3 contains 16 residues. CDR3 loop: CASSVGGAGNGKTQYF. The CDR3 DNA reads TGTGCCAGCAGCGTAGGTGGGGCGGGTAATGGAAAGACCCAGTACTTC.

The chain combines TRBV21-1 with TRBJ2-1; whether TRBD2, the table's D call, matches the DNA was not checked. TRBV21-1 is shown as a pseudogene. CDR3 length equals 16 residues. In DNA form, the CDR3 reads TGTGCCAGCAGCAAAACCGGGACTAGAGGGAGGAATGAGCAGTTCTTC. Translation gives CASSKTGTRGRNEQFF.

The chain uses TRBV15 and TRBJ1-5; D not resolved. V was trimmed by 3 bases and J by 10 bases, leaving 16 bases between them. Germline CDR1 reads LNHNV; CDR2 reads YYDKDF (reference sequence). The CDR3 covers 14 residues. The CDR3 region has the DNA TGTGCCACCAGCAGGGTCGGAAGGGCTGTCCCCCAGCATTTT. The encoded protein is CATSRVGRAVPQHF.

CDR3 DNA: TGTGCCAGCAGTTCAACAACAGGGGCTGGAAACACCATATATTTT. Translating gives CASSSTTGAGNTIYF. The chain carries TRBV28 and TRBJ1-3; 7 nucleotides match TRBD1. V lost 4 bases to trimming and J lost 2 bases; unmatched junction nucleotides: 5. Germline assignment: CDR1 MDHEN and CDR2 SYDVKM. The CDR3 is made up of 15 amino acids. Filled out from reference TRBV28 and TRBJ1-3, the complete variable domain reads DVKVTQSSRYLVKRTGEKVFLECVQDMDHENMFWYRQDPGLGLRLIYFSYDVKMKEKGDIPEGYSVSREKKERFSLILESASTNQTSMYLCASSSTTGAGNTIYFGEGSWLTVV.

This clone was seen just once. The chain carries TRBV30 and TRBJ2-5; D may be TRBD2 (6 bases). CDR3 length: 12 residues. Trimming stripped 4 bases from V and 2 bases from J, with 8 bases between. CDR1 is GTSNPN and CDR2 is SVGIG in the germline V gene (reference sequence). The CDR3 loop reads CAWNSGQETQYF. DNA of the CDR3: TGTGCCTGGAATAGCGGTCAAGAGACCCAGTACTTC. The whole variable domain, filled in from reference TRBV30 and TRBJ2-5, reads SQTIHQWPATLVQPVGSPLSLECTVEGTSNPNLYWYRQAAGRGLQLLFYSVGIGQISSEVPQNLSASRPQDRQFILSSKKLLLSDSGFYLCAWNSGQETQYFGPGTRLLVL.

This chain uses TRBV11-2 with TRBJ2-1; TRBD2 is a possible D gene (5 bases). The length of the CDR3 is 16 residues. Germline V gene lookup returns CDR1 SGHAT and CDR2 FQNNGV. The V end was cut by 1 base, the J end by 9 bases, with 19 bases between. CDR3 loop: CASSLGESWASSEQFF. As DNA, the CDR3 is TGTGCCAGCAGCTTAGGCGAGTCGTGGGCTAGCAGTGAGCAGTTCTTC. Looking up the rest from reference TRBV11-2 and TRBJ2-1 gives the full variable domain: EAGVAQSPRYKIIEKRQSVAFWCNPISGHATLYWYQQILGQGPKLLIQFQNNGVVDDSQLPKDRFSAERLKGVDSTLKIQPAKLEDSAVYLCASSLGESWASSEQFFGPGTRLTVL.

The chain is built from TRBV10-1 and TRBJ1-2; 9 nucleotides match TRBD1. The CDR3 has 17 amino acids. V dropped 3 bases and J dropped 1; count of bases not matched to a gene: 9. The germline gives CDR1 WNHNN, CDR2 SYGVQD (reference sequence). CDR3 residues: CASSEPTGGRVNYGYTF. The CDR3 nucleotides are TGCGCCAGCAGTGAACCTACAGGGGGCCGAGTTAACTATGGCTACACCTTC.

J is TRBJ2-5 and V is TRBV28; 7 nucleotides line up with TRBD1. V was pared by 7 bases and J by 7 bases, with 12 bases of the junction left unmatched. Germline CDR1 is MDHEN and CDR2 is SYDVKM. The CDR3 is 14 residues long. The CDR3 nucleotides are TGTGCCAGCAACCTCTCCAGGGACAGAGGGACCCAGTACTTC. This translates into CASNLSRDRGTQYF. The whole variable domain, remainder taken from reference TRBV28 and TRBJ2-5, is DVKVTQSSRYLVKRTGEKVFLECVQDMDHENMFWYRQDPGLGLRLIYFSYDVKMKEKGDIPEGYSVSREKKERFSLILESASTNQTSMYLCASNLSRDRGTQYFGPGTRLLVL.

The chain recombines TRBV18 with TRBJ1-2; a possible D gene is TRBD1 (5 bases). This CDR3 comprises 15 residues. Trimming stripped 0 bases from V and 3 bases from J, with 11 bases between. CDR1 is KGHSH, CDR2 LQKENI, per germline. CDR3 loop: CASSPPITGDYGYTF. The CDR3 bases are TGTGCCAGCTCACCACCGATAACAGGAGACTATGGCTACACCTTC.

The chain recombines TRBV5-5 with TRBJ2-4; TRBD2 matches at 14 bases. This CDR3 region has 17 residues. V trimming: 4 bases; J trimming: 7 bases; junction bases outside the gene matches: 10. Germline V gene lookup returns CDR1 SGHKS and CDR2 YYEKEE (reference sequence). Written as DNA, the CDR3 is TGTGCCAGCAGCCTGGGACTAGCGGGAGCCGGGGGTAACATTCAGTACTTC. Its protein product is CASSLGLAGAGGNIQYF.

The chain couples TRBV6-5 to TRBJ2-1; D unclear. From germline, CDR1 is MNHEY and CDR2 SVGAGI. Trimming pared 7 bases from V and 7 bases from J, leaving 17 bases between. CDR3 length: 14 amino acids. The CDR3 loop reads CASTLLGSRNEQFF. As DNA, the CDR3 is TGTGCCAGCACCCTACTGGGTAGCCGTAATGAGCAGTTCTTC.

V gene TRBV24-1 combines with J gene TRBJ2-3, with TRBD2 identical over 9 bases. V trimming: 10 bases; J trimming: 2 bases; junction bases outside the gene matches: 6. The germline CDR1 and CDR2 sequences are KGHDR and SFDVKD. This CDR3 is 14 amino acids long. The CDR3 DNA is TGTGCCACTCAAGCGGGAGGACTCACAGATACGCAGTATTTT. Protein sequence: CATQAGGLTDTQYF.